The 26 T cell receptor beta chains reported below all come from one sample, sequenced in a study of T cell responses to AZD1222 COVID-19 vaccine. Sequencing was performed with immunoSEQ multiplex PCR; in TCRdb, only in-frame clones are kept and a portion is missing. The sample lists under 130,000 clones; more than 90% were seen once. The specimen was peripheral blood, collected on day 0 of AZD1222 vaccination. The receptors originated from an adult in good health.

This chain uses TRBV9 with TRBJ2-7; 7 bases align to TRBD1. The CDR3 sequence is 14 residues long. Germline V CDR1 and CDR2: SGDLS, YYNGEE. V dropped 4 bases and J dropped 0; count of bases not matched to a gene: 4. The CDR3 DNA is TGTGCCAGCAGCCCCTGGGACAGCTCCTACGAGCAGTACTTC. It codes for CASSPWDSSYEQYF.

The chain couples TRBV7-3 to TRBJ2-1; D gene unclear. The CDR3 runs to 13 residues. V lost 5 bases and J lost 5, with 10 bases in between. CDR1 and CDR2 (germline): SGHTA, FQGTGA. The DNA of the CDR3 is TGTGCCAGCAGCCTGGACCGAAACAATGAGCAGTTCTTC. Translation: CASSLDRNNEQFF. Using reference TRBV7-3 and TRBJ2-1 for the parts outside the CDR3, the full variable domain is GAGVSQTPSNKVTEKGKYVELRCDPISGHTALYWYRQSLGQGPEFLIYFQGTGAADDSGLPNDRFFAVRPEGSVSTLKIQRTERGDSAVYLCASSLDRNNEQFFGPGTRLTVL.

The chain combines TRBV13 with TRBJ2-3, with a tentative D call TRBD2 (5 bases). The V end lost 5 bases, the J end lost 2 bases, and 14 bases lay between the germline ends. The CDR3 has 15 residues. Germline V gene lookup returns CDR1 PRHDT and CDR2 FYEKMQ (reference sequence). For the CDR3, the DNA is TGTGCCAGCAGCCTGGGTGGGCGGGTCACAGATACGCAGTATTTT. Translating gives CASSLGGRVTDTQYF.

The V gene is TRBV2, the J gene TRBJ2-4; possible D gene TRBD1, 5 bases. Trimming stripped 3 bases from V and 4 bases from J, with 10 bases between. CDR3 size: 14 residues. In germline, CDR1 is SNHLY, CDR2 FYNNEI. CDR3 loop: CASSDSREKNIQYF. The CDR3 DNA is TGTGCCAGCAGTGACTCCAGGGAAAAAAACATTCAGTACTTC.

For the CDR3, the DNA is TGTGCCAGCTCACTTAGGCAGAACACTGAAGCTTTCTTT. Translated, it gives CASSLRQNTEAFF. The gene calls are TRBV18 and TRBJ1-1; D is uncertain. The CDR3 length is 13 residues. Germline assignment: CDR1 KGHSH and CDR2 LQKENI. V lost 4 bases, J lost 1 base, and 7 bases lay in between.

The chain has TRBV27 and TRBJ1-2, with TRBD1 identical over 7 bases. The V gene's germline CDR1 is MNHEY and CDR2 SMNVEV (reference sequence). The V and J ends lost 3 bases and 6 bases, in that order; junction bases with no gene match: 7. This CDR3 spans 14 amino acids. The CDR3 DNA follows: TGTGCCAGCAGTTTCGCCGCAGGGGGGAATGGCTACACCTTC. This translates into CASSFAAGGNGYTF.

The chain couples TRBV5-6 to TRBJ1-1; D is perhaps TRBD1 (5 bases). This CDR3 is built from 15 residues. V was cut by 4 bases and J by 3 bases, with 16 bases left in between. CDR1 and CDR2 (germline): SGHDT, YYEEEE. This chain's CDR3 is CASSEDFLGDTEAFF. CDR3 nucleotide sequence: TGTGCCAGCAGCGAGGACTTCTTGGGGGACACTGAAGCTTTCTTT. The full variable domain, its missing parts supplied by reference TRBV5-6 and TRBJ1-1, is DAGVTQSPTHLIKTRGQQVTLRCSPKSGHDTVSWYQQALGQGPQFIFQYYEEEERQRGNFPDRFSGHQFPNYSSELNVNALLLGDSALYLCASSEDFLGDTEAFFGQGTRLTVV.

This chain joins TRBV10-3 and TRBJ2-3; the match to TRBD1 covers 12 bases. V lost 9 bases and J lost 7; bases outside the gene matches: 8. The germline V gene has CDR1 ENHRY and CDR2 SYGVKD. This CDR3 has 14 amino acids. The CDR3 bases are TGTGCCATTGCCGGGACAGGGGGCACTCATACGCAGTATTTT. Translating gives CAIAGTGGTHTQYF.

The count of this clone is one. The gene calls are TRBV27 and TRBJ1-6, with D unclear. Trimming shortened V by 3 bases and J by 13 bases, and 13 bases separated the two germline ends. CDR1 is MNHEY, CDR2 SMNVEV, per germline (reference sequence). The CDR3 spans 13 residues. The CDR3 here is CASSLSLPVPLHF. In nucleotides, the CDR3 is TGTGCCAGCAGTTTGTCTCTCCCCGTTCCCCTCCACTTT.

This chain links TRBV28 with TRBJ2-3; unclear D gene. The CDR3 spans 14 residues. Germline loops: CDR1 MDHEN, CDR2 SYDVKM. Trimming took 3 bases from V and 0 from J, leaving 7 bases between them. The CDR3 here is CASSLPVSTDTQYF. CDR3 nucleotide sequence: TGTGCCAGCAGTTTGCCTGTTAGCACAGATACGCAGTATTTT. Looking up the rest from reference TRBV28 and TRBJ2-3 gives the full variable domain: DVKVTQSSRYLVKRTGEKVFLECVQDMDHENMFWYRQDPGLGLRLIYFSYDVKMKEKGDIPEGYSVSREKKERFSLILESASTNQTSMYLCASSLPVSTDTQYFGPGTRLTVL.

This clone was detected only a few times. This chain connects TRBV15 to TRBJ1-1, with D unresolved. The ends were cut back, 5 bases at V and 4 bases at J, with 11 bases in the middle. This CDR3 has 13 amino acids. Germline V gives CDR1 LNHNV, CDR2 YYDKDF (reference sequence). The CDR3 is CATSADLGTEAFF. The CDR3 DNA is TGTGCCACCAGCGCGGACTTGGGCACTGAAGCTTTCTTT.

The V and J genes are TRBV6-5 and TRBJ1-2; perhaps TRBD1 as D (5 bases). The V gene's germline CDR1 is MNHEY and CDR2 SVGAGI. This CDR3 is built from 15 residues. V was cut by 0 bases and J by 4 bases, with 12 bases left in between. This CDR3 is CASSYSLGVSYGYTF. DNA of the CDR3: TGTGCCAGCAGTTACTCCCTGGGGGTCTCCTATGGCTACACCTTC.

The chain employs TRBV9 and TRBJ2-2; 11 bases line up with TRBD2. The V gene end was trimmed by 4 bases and the J gene end by 2 bases; junction bases not matched to a gene: 4. This CDR3 is built from 16 residues. Germline CDR1 SGDLS, CDR2 YYNGEE. CDR3 loop: CASSISGRGNTGELFF. CDR3 coding DNA: TGTGCCAGCAGCATTAGCGGGAGGGGTAACACCGGGGAGCTGTTTTTT.

This clone was detected once. The CDR3 nucleotides read TGCGCCAGCAGCTTGCAAGGACAGGGGAACACTGAAGCTTTCTTT. It translates to CASSLQGQGNTEAFF. The V call is TRBV5-1, the J call TRBJ1-1; 8 bases are a match to TRBD1. This CDR3 region has 15 residues. J gave up 1 base and V 1 base, and 3 bases lay outside the gene matches. CDR1 and CDR2 (germline): SGHRS, YFSETQ.

This clone appeared a single time. The chain joins TRBV21-1 to TRBJ1-2; the table's D call of TRBD1 was not tested on the DNA. TRBV21-1 is noted as a pseudogene. The CDR3 has 15 residues. CDR3 in amino acids: CASSKAIWGYYGYTF. The CDR3 coding sequence is TGTGCCAGCAGCAAAGCAATCTGGGGCTACTATGGCTACACCTTC.

The genes are TRBV19 and TRBJ1-5; the D gene is possibly TRBD1 (6 bases). Deletions cut 4 bases from V and 0 bases from J, with 10 bases between. Germline V CDR1 and CDR2: LNHDA, SQIVND (reference sequence). The CDR3 is 15 amino acids. CDR3 amino acids: CASSTGTPSNQPQHF. CDR3 coding DNA: TGTGCCAGTAGTACCGGGACACCTAGCAATCAGCCCCAGCATTTT.

V and J are TRBV5-1 and TRBJ1-2; 7 bases map to TRBD1. Germline V CDR1 and CDR2: SGHRS, YFSETQ. The CDR3 runs to 15 residues. V was clipped by 3 bases and J by 0 bases; unmatched bases: 5. CDR3 sequence reads: CASSSGQEANYGYTF. CDR3 coding DNA: TGCGCCAGCAGCTCCGGACAGGAAGCTAACTATGGCTACACCTTC. The variable domain in full, completed from reference TRBV5-1 and TRBJ1-2, reads KAGVTQTPRYLIKTRGQQVTLSCSPISGHRSVSWYQQTPGQGLQFLFEYFSETQRNKGNFPGRFSGRQFSNSRSEMNVSTLELGDSALYLCASSSGQEANYGYTFGSGTRLTVV.

The J gene is TRBJ1-4, the V gene TRBV6-6; 9 bases agree with TRBD1. V shed 2 bases, J shed 4 bases, and the junction held 2 bases outside the gene matches. The CDR3 length is 15 residues. In germline, CDR1 is MNHNY, CDR2 SVGAGI (reference sequence). CDR3 coding DNA: TGTGCCAGCAGTTACGGACAGGGGATTAATGAAAAACTGTTTTTT. Encoded protein: CASSYGQGINEKLFF.

This clone was seen once. J is TRBJ2-2 and V is TRBV4-2; TRBD2 might be the D (5 bases). Trimming shortened V by 0 bases and J by 5 bases, and 7 bases separated the two germline ends. The CDR3 has 14 amino acids. Per germline, CDR1 LGHNA and CDR2 YNFKEQ. Here the CDR3 DNA reads TGTGCCAGCAGCCAAGATTCGGGGACCGGGGAGCTGTTTTTT. This translates into CASSQDSGTGELFF.

This chain links TRBV7-2 with TRBJ2-7; D possibly corresponds to TRBD1 (5 bases). Looked up from germline, CDR1 is SGHTA and CDR2 is FQGNSA. The ends were cut back, 4 bases at V and 3 bases at J, with 16 bases in the middle. The CDR3 consists of 15 residues. CDR3 amino acids: CASSSIAGSNYEQYF. In nucleotides, the CDR3 is TGTGCCAGCAGCTCCATTGCAGGGTCCAACTACGAGCAGTACTTC.

The V and J genes are TRBV7-2 and TRBJ2-7, with 13 bases matching TRBD2. V trimming: 5 bases; J trimming: 5 bases; junction bases outside the gene matches: 3. Per germline, CDR1 SGHTA and CDR2 FQGNSA. This CDR3 region has 14 residues. CDR3 sequence (DNA): TGTGCCAGCAGCCAAGGGACTAGCGGGAACGAGCAGTACTTC. Protein product: CASSQGTSGNEQYF. The variable domain in full, completed from reference TRBV7-2 and TRBJ2-7, reads GAGVSQSPSNKVTEKGKDVELRCDPISGHTALYWYRQSLGQGLEFLIYFQGNSAPDKSGLPSDRFSAERTGGSVSTLTIQRTQQEDSAVYLCASSQGTSGNEQYFGPGTRLTVT.

This clone was detected once. The rearrangement uses TRBV10-3 and TRBJ1-5; D possibly corresponds to TRBD1 (6 bases). Germline V gives CDR1 ENHRY, CDR2 SYGVKD. The V end lost 3 bases, the J end lost 2 bases, and 11 bases lay between the germline ends. The CDR3 is made up of 15 amino acids. CDR3 DNA: TGTGCCATCAGTGATCTTGCAGGGGGCAATCAGCCCCAGCATTTT. Translating gives CAISDLAGGNQPQHF.

V and J are TRBV19 and TRBJ2-2, with D perhaps matching TRBD1 or TRBD2 (7 bases each). Germline V gene lookup returns CDR1 LNHDA and CDR2 SQIVND (reference sequence). Trimming stripped 7 bases from V and 5 bases from J, with 11 bases between. The CDR3 has 13 amino acids. CDR3 residues: CASNQGGTGELFF. The CDR3 DNA is TGTGCCAGTAACCAGGGGGGGACCGGGGAGCTGTTTTTT.

The chain combines TRBV9 with TRBJ2-3; TRBD2 might be the D (6 bases). CDR3 length: 14 residues. Germline values: CDR1 SGDLS, CDR2 YYNGEE. The germline V and J ends were trimmed by 4 bases and 5 bases, with 14 bases remaining between them. This CDR3 reads CASSPQWGVDTQYF. In nucleotides, the CDR3 is TGTGCCAGCAGCCCTCAATGGGGGGTAGATACGCAGTATTTT. The full variable domain, its missing parts supplied by reference TRBV9 and TRBJ2-3, is DSGVTQTPKHLITATGQRVTLRCSPRSGDLSVYWYQQSLDQGLQFLIQYYNGEERAKGNILERFSAQQFPDLHSELNLSSLELGDSALYFCASSPQWGVDTQYFGPGTRLTVL.

This clone is a singleton in its sample. The chain joins TRBV24-1 to TRBJ2-2; 12 bases agree with TRBD1. The germline V gene encodes CDR1 KGHDR and CDR2 SFDVKD. This CDR3 has 16 residues. Trimming at V came to 3 bases and at J to 4 bases, leaving 2 bases not matched to a gene. The CDR3 protein is CATSDPGQGATGELFF. The CDR3 region has the DNA TGTGCCACCAGTGATCCGGGACAGGGGGCCACCGGGGAGCTGTTTTTT.

The gene calls are TRBV5-1 and TRBJ1-3; 8 nucleotides match TRBD1. Germline V CDR1 and CDR2: SGHRS, YFSETQ. This CDR3 spans 16 amino acids. The J segment lost 2 bases and the V segment lost 4 bases, leaving 8 bases of the junction unmatched. DNA of the CDR3: TGCGCCAGCAGCCAAACCCAGGGGGCGGCTGGAAACACCATATATTTT. This translates into CASSQTQGAAGNTIYF.